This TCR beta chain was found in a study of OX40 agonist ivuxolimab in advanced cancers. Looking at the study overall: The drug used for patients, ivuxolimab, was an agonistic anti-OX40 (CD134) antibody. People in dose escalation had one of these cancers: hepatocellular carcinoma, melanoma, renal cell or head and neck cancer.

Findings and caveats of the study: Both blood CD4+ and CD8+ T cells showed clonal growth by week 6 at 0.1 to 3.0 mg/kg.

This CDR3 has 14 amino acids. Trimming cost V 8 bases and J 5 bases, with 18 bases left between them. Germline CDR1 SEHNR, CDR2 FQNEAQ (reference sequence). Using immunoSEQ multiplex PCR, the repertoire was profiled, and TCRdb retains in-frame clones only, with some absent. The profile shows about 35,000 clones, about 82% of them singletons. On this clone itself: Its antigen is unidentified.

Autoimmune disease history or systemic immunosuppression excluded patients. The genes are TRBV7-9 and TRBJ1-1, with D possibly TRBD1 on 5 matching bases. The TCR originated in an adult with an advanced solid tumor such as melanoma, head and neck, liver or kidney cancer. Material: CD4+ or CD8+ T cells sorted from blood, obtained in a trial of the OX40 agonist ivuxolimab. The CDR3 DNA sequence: TGTGCCAGCCGCGGCAGGGTGGGAAGAACTGAAGCTTTCTTT. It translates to CASRGRVGRTEAFF.